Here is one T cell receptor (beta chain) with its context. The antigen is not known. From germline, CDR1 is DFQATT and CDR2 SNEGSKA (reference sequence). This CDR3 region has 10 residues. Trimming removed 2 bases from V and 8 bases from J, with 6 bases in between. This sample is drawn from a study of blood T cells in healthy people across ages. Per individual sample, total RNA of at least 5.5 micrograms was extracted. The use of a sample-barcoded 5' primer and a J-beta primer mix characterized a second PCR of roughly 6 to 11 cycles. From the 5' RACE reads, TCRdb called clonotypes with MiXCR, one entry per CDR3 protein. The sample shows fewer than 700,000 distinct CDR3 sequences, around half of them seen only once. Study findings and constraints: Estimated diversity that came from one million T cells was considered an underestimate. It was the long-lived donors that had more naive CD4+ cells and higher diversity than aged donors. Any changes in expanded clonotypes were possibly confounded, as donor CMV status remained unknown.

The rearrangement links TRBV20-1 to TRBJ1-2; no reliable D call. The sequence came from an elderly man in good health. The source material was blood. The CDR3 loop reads CSARQEGYTF. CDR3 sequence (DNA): TGCAGTGCTAGACAAGAGGGCTACACCTTC.